The 13 T cell receptor beta chains below were found in one sample sequenced in a study of blood T cell repertoires in COVID-19. Clones were sequenced by immunoSEQ multiplex PCR, and TCRdb holds only the in-frame ones, with some missing. The sample holds roughly 230,000 clones, 84% seen once. Input material: peripheral blood. These receptor sequences come from a man aged 50-60 years with acute or convalescent COVID-19.

V is TRBV6-5 and J is TRBJ2-2; D unresolved. The V gene's germline CDR1 is MNHEY and CDR2 SVGAGI. Trimming shortened V by 5 bases and J by 1 base, and 8 bases separated the two germline ends. The CDR3 totals 14 residues. The CDR3 sequence is CASSIQLNTGELFF. The DNA of the CDR3 is TGTGCCAGCAGTATACAGCTGAACACCGGGGAGCTGTTTTTT.

V usage is TRBV29-1 and J usage is TRBJ2-7, with 8 bases fitting TRBD1. Per the germline V gene, CDR1 is SQVTM and CDR2 is ANQGSEA. This CDR3 is 13 amino acids long. V lost 8 bases to trimming and J lost 6 bases; unmatched junction nucleotides: 12. The CDR3 protein is CSILQGARSEQYF. CDR3 sequence (DNA): TGCAGCATCCTTCAGGGGGCGCGAAGCGAGCAGTACTTC.

The gene calls are TRBV6-1 and TRBJ2-3; no reliable D call. The CDR3 loop spans 12 amino acids. Trimming took off 0 bases at V and 8 bases at J, with 6 bases between the two ends. Per germline, CDR1 MNHNS and CDR2 SASEGT. The DNA of the CDR3 is TGTGCCAGCAGTGAAGCGGCTGTTACGCAGTATTTT. Amino acid sequence: CASSEAAVTQYF.

The rearrangement joins TRBV6-5 to TRBJ2-7; unclear D gene. This CDR3 is 12 amino acids long. V was cut by 2 bases and J by 6 bases, with 8 bases left in between. CDR1 and CDR2 (germline): MNHEY, SVGAGI. DNA of the CDR3: TGTGCCAGCAGTTACCCCTACGCCGAGCAGTACTTC. This translates into CASSYPYAEQYF.

This rearrangement joins TRBV4-1 to TRBJ1-1, with D perhaps TRBD1 (5 bases). The CDR3 extends over 14 amino acids. CDR1 MGHRA and CDR2 YSYEKL come from the germline V gene. V gave up 0 bases and J gave up 4 bases, with 9 bases separating them. This CDR3 is CASSQDQGFTEAFF. The CDR3 DNA sequence: TGCGCCAGCAGCCAAGATCAGGGTTTCACTGAAGCTTTCTTT.

The chain has TRBV6-5 and TRBJ1-2; 9 positions match TRBD1. Germline V CDR1 and CDR2: MNHEY, SVGAGI. The ends lost 0 bases at V and 8 bases at J; junction bases unmatched: 10. This CDR3 is 16 amino acids long. CDR3 amino acids: CASSYSLDRGTRGYTF. DNA of the CDR3: TGTGCCAGCAGTTACTCCTTGGACAGGGGAACGCGGGGCTACACCTTC.

CDR3 coding DNA: TGTGCCAGCAGCTTGTTCGGTAACCGTGGCTACACCTTC. This encodes CASSLFGNRGYTF. The rearrangement links TRBV5-4 to TRBJ1-2; D gene unclear. Germline lookup yields CDR1 SGHNT and CDR2 YYREEE (reference sequence). V lost 1 base and J lost 7, with 11 bases in between. The CDR3 has 13 amino acids.

V is TRBV6-5 and J is TRBJ2-1; 8 nucleotides line up with TRBD2. This CDR3 is 15 amino acids long. Germline lookup yields CDR1 MNHEY and CDR2 SVGAGI. J gave up 10 bases and V 4 bases, and 12 bases lay outside the gene matches. The CDR3 loop is CASSLAGLSPAEQFF. As DNA, the CDR3 is TGTGCCAGCAGTTTAGCGGGGCTATCCCCCGCGGAGCAGTTCTTC.

This sequence joins TRBV30 and TRBJ1-6; 8 bases are shared with TRBD1. J gave up 5 bases and V 0 bases, and 9 bases lay outside the gene matches. Looked up from germline, CDR1 is GTSNPN and CDR2 is SVGIG (reference sequence). The CDR3 is 17 residues long. CDR3 sequence reads: CAWSVTRGRINNSPLHF. The CDR3 DNA is TGTGCCTGGAGTGTTACCAGGGGGCGCATCAATAATTCACCCCTCCACTTT.

V and J are TRBV24-1 and TRBJ2-1; 11 bases are shared with TRBD1. Trimming removed 3 bases from V and 7 bases from J; junction bases left unmatched: 4. The CDR3 is 15 amino acids. CDR1 KGHDR and CDR2 SFDVKD come from the germline V gene. CDR3 sequence (DNA): TGTGCCACCAGTGATGGACAGGGGGCCCGTAATGAGCAGTTCTTC. Its translation: CATSDGQGARNEQFF.

The CDR3 DNA reads TGTGCCACCAGCAGTAGACAGGGTTACCCTAACTATGGCTACACCTTC. Amino acids: CATSSRQGYPNYGYTF. The chain is built from TRBV15 and TRBJ1-2; 7 nucleotides agree with TRBD1. Germline loops: CDR1 LNHNV, CDR2 YYDKDF (reference sequence). The CDR3 contains 16 residues. The junction had 7 bases not matched to a gene; V was cut back by 3 bases and J by 0 bases.

CDR3 bases: TGTGCCAGCAGCTTTTTCGACAGGGGGGCCCATCAGCCCCAGCATTTT. Residues: CASSFFDRGAHQPQHF. The chain recombines TRBV5-6 with TRBJ1-5; 9 nucleotides line up with TRBD1. Germline CDR1 reads SGHDT; CDR2 reads YYEEEE. Trimming took 2 bases from V and 5 from J; bases not matched to a gene: 8. The length of the CDR3 is 16 residues.

The gene calls are TRBV19 and TRBJ2-1, with TRBD2 identical over 9 bases. This CDR3 is built from 15 residues. The ends lost 3 bases at V and 9 bases at J; junction bases unmatched: 9. Germline-derived CDR1 and CDR2 are LNHDA and SQIVND (reference sequence). CDR3 nucleotide sequence: TGTGCCAGTAGTATGGGCGGGGGGGCCGGTAGTGAGCAGTTCTTC. Protein product: CASSMGGGAGSEQFF. Filled out from reference TRBV19 and TRBJ2-1, the complete variable domain reads DGGITQSPKYLFRKEGQNVTLSCEQNLNHDAMYWYRQDPGQGLRLIYYSQIVNDFQKGDIAEGYSVSREKKESFPLTVTSAQKNPTAFYLCASSMGGGAGSEQFFGPGTRLTVL.